These T cell receptor beta chains were read from a single sample in a study of neoadjuvant nivolumab and ipilimumab in lung cancer. Assay used: immunoSEQ multiplex PCR; TCRdb lists only in-frame clones, some missing. The profile covers over 25,000 clones, with more than 90% appearing a single time and 2.1% taken by the ten largest. The input for sequencing was peripheral blood, taken after neoadjuvant nivolumab, alone or with ipilimumab, at or shortly before surgery. Source of these receptors: an adult with non-small cell lung cancer. CDR3s include the opening cysteine and the closing phenylalanine or tryptophan. The D gene is left open where the match is weak. For some rows the clone size is stated as once, few or many, or as a class when expanded; others skip it.

>16|TRBD1|TRBV25-1|TRBJ2-1|.
TGTGCCAGCAGGGGGGACAGGGGGACCTCCTACAATGAGCAGTTCTTC
CASRGDRGTSYNEQFF
>12|.|TRBV28|TRBJ1-2|.
TGTGCCACCGAATCTTCATTTTATGGCTACACCTTC
CATESSFYGYTF
>14|TRBD1|TRBV6-6|TRBJ1-1|.
TGTGCCAGCAGTTCAGGACAGGGGGCCTCTGAAGCTTTCTTT
CASSSGQGASEAFF
>16|TRBD1|TRBV14|TRBJ2-5|.
TGTGCCAGCAGCCCCTATCCGGGACAGGGAAAAGAGACCCAGTACTTC
CASSPYPGQGKETQYF
>13|.|TRBV18|TRBJ2-2|.
TGTGCCAGCTCACCACAATCCACCGGGGAGCTGTTTTTT
CASSPQSTGELFF
>13|.|TRBV27|TRBJ1-2|.
TGTGCCAGCAGTTCCAATTTTAACTATGGCTACACCTTC
CASSSNFNYGYTF
>18|.|TRBV29-1|TRBJ2-5|.
TGCAGCGTTGTATGCAGGGGATGGGGCTCCGATAGCGGTGAGACCCAGTACTTC
CSVVCRGWGSDSGETQYF
>14|TRBD1|TRBV9|TRBJ2-5|.
TGTGCCAGCAGCGTAGGACAGGGGAGGGAGACCCAGTACTTC
CASSVGQGRETQYF
>12|.|TRBV28|TRBJ2-7|.
TGTGCCAGCAGTTTTTACCCCTACGAGCAGTACTTC
CASSFYPYEQYF
>13|.|TRBV7-3|TRBJ2-2|.
TGTGCCAGCAGCTCCCAAGGGTCCGGGGAGCTGTTTTTT
CASSSQGSGELFF
>15|TRBD1|TRBV18|TRBJ2-1|.
TGTGCCAGCTCACCACGATCTCGGCAGGGGGTTGAGCAGTTCTTC
CASSPRSRQGVEQFF
>15|.|TRBV15|TRBJ1-5|.
TGTGCCACCAGCAGAGGGGGGTCAAGGGATCAGCCCCAGCATTTT
CATSRGGSRDQPQHF
>15|.|TRBV2|TRBJ2-7|.
TGTGCCAGCAGTAACACAGGGCTTAAAGGAGGCGAGCAGTACTTC
CASSNTGLKGGEQYF
>15|TRBD1|TRBV7-8|TRBJ1-5|once
TGTGCCAGCAGCTTGACAGGGGGCGGCAATCAGCCCCAGCATTTT
CASSLTGGGNQPQHF
>15|TRBD1|TRBV15|TRBJ1-5|once
TGTGCCACCAGCCTACGACAGGGCCCGAATCAGCCCCAGCATTTT
CATSLRQGPNQPQHF
>17|.|TRBV5-1|TRBJ2-2|.
TGCGCCAGCCCGGCGGGGTCCGGGAAGGGAAACACCGGGGAGCTGTTTTTT
CASPAGSGKGNTGELFF
>15|TRBD2|TRBV7-8|TRBJ2-5|.
TGTGCCAGCAGCATAACTAGCGGGAGGGGAGAGACCCAGTACTTC
CASSITSGRGETQYF
>13|.|TRBV6-1|TRBJ2-7|few
TGTGCCAGCAGTGACGTTAGCAACCGCGAGCAGTACTTC
CASSDVSNREQYF
>15|.|TRBV6-1|TRBJ2-5|.
TGTGCCAGCAGTGAATTTAATGGACGTCTAGAGACCCAGTACTTC
CASSEFNGRLETQYF
>15|.|TRBV5-8|TRBJ2-1|.
TGTGCCAGCAGCTTGGAAGGGACCGAGAACAATGAGCAGTTCTTC
CASSLEGTENNEQFF
>16|TRBD1|TRBV28|TRBJ2-5|.
TGTGCCAGCAACCCCACGGGACAGCTAGGCAAAGAGACCCAGTACTTC
CASNPTGQLGKETQYF
>18|TRBD1|TRBV5-5|TRBJ2-2|.
TGTGCCAGCAGCACCTTCCTTTCCCGCTCAGGGGGACCCGGGGAGCTGTTTTTT
CASSTFLSRSGGPGELFF
>20|TRBD1|TRBV5-1|TRBJ2-7|.
TGCGCCAGCAGCATACGCCCGACCGGGACAGGGAGTTTTAGCTCCTACGAGCAGTACTTC
CASSIRPTGTGSFSSYEQYF
>13|.|TRBV5-4|TRBJ2-7|.
TGTGCCAGCAGCCGAATCTTAAGCTACGAGCAGTACTTC
CASSRILSYEQYF
>18|.|TRBV6-4|TRBJ2-7|.
TGTGCCAGCAGCGCCGGAATACAAAGGGACCGGCTCGTGGACGAGCAGTACTTC
CASSAGIQRDRLVDEQYF
>18|.|TRBV27|TRBJ2-1|.
TGTGCCAGCAGAACTGTAGGGACTGGCCTGAGGTCCTACAATGAGCAGTTCTTC
CASRTVGTGLRSYNEQFF
>15|TRBD2|TRBV18|TRBJ2-7|.
TGTGCCAGCTCACCACTACTAGCGGGAGTTGACGAGCAGTACTTC
CASSPLLAGVDEQYF
>15|.|TRBV5-5|TRBJ1-3|.
TGTGCCAGCAGCTTGGGGGGAAACTCTGGAAACACCATATATTTT
CASSLGGNSGNTIYF
>14|TRBD1|TRBV6-1|TRBJ1-3|.
TGTGCCAGTTCCCAGGGGGCCACTGGAAACACCATATATTTT
CASSQGATGNTIYF
>13|.|TRBV19|TRBJ1-1|.
TGTGCCAGTGCCTATGTCCCGAACACTGAAGCTTTCTTT
CASAYVPNTEAFF
>12|.|TRBV5-1|TRBJ2-5|.
TGCGCCAGCAGCTTGGATGTTGAGACCCAGTACTTC
CASSLDVETQYF
>13|TRBD1|TRBV29-1|TRBJ1-4|.
TGCAGCGTTGAGGGGACAGGGGGTGAAAAACTGTTTTTT
CSVEGTGGEKLFF
>15|TRBD2|TRBV19|TRBJ2-2|.
TGTGCCAGTAGTAGCCTAGCGGGAGTGGCCGGGGAGCTGTTTTTT
CASSSLAGVAGELFF
>13|.|TRBV2|TRBJ1-4|.
TGTGCCAGCAGTGGAGGGACGGGCGAAAAACTGTTTTTT
CASSGGTGEKLFF
>12|.|TRBV5-6|TRBJ2-7|.
TGTGCCAGCAGCTCCTTTACGGGGGAGCAGTACTTC
CASSSFTGEQYF
>17|.|TRBV15|TRBJ2-2|few
TGTGCCACCAGCAGAGATCGGTTCGGCCAGGCTGACGGGGAGCTGTTTTTT
CATSRDRFGQADGELFF
>15|.|TRBV9|TRBJ1-2|.
TGTGCCAGCAGGGGTTCGAGGGGGTCAGCCTATGGCTACACCTTC
CASRGSRGSAYGYTF
>14|TRBD1|TRBV6-5|TRBJ2-7|.
TGTGCCAGCAGGAGACAGGGGGCACAGTACGAGCAGTACTTC
CASRRQGAQYEQYF
>15|.|TRBV7-9|TRBJ2-2|.
TGTGCCAGCAGCTTCCCAGGGGTCGGAACCGGGGAGCTGTTTTTT
CASSFPGVGTGELFF
>15|TRBD2|TRBV2|TRBJ2-2|.
TGTGCCAGCGATTGGCTAGCGGGGAACACCGGGGAGCTGTTTTTT
CASDWLAGNTGELFF
>11|.|TRBV28|TRBJ1-1|.
TGTGCCAGCAGTCCAGGACCTGAAGCTTTCTTT
CASSPGPEAFF
>14|.|TRBV2|TRBJ2-2|.
TGTGCCAGCAGGACTGTCCCCCACACCGGGGAGCTGTTTTTT
CASRTVPHTGELFF
>13|TRBD1|TRBV11-2|TRBJ1-1|.
TGTGCCAGCAGCTCCTCTCGACAGGGCGAAGCTTTCTTT
CASSSSRQGEAFF
>12|.|TRBV29-1|TRBJ2-1|.
TGCAGCGTTAATTCCGGGACAAGTGAGCAGTTCTTC
CSVNSGTSEQFF
>15|TRBD2|TRBV13|TRBJ2-5|.
TGTGCCAGCAGCCTCACCGGAGCGGGGCAAGAGACCCAGTACTTC
CASSLTGAGQETQYF
>15|.|TRBV27|TRBJ2-7|.
TGTGCCAGCAGTTTCTCCAGGGGCTCATCCTACGAGCAGTACTTC
CASSFSRGSSYEQYF
>15|.|TRBV7-9|TRBJ2-1|.
TGTGCCAGCAGCCCTCATGGCTCAGAATACAATGAGCAGTTCTTC
CASSPHGSEYNEQFF
>15|.|TRBV6-5|TRBJ1-1|.
TGTGCCAGCAGTTTCTTCCGACAGGTGGACACTGAAGCTTTCTTT
CASSFFRQVDTEAFF
>14|TRBD1|TRBV28|TRBJ1-2|.
TGTGCCAGCAGCAAGAGGACAGGGGACTATGGCTACACCTTC
CASSKRTGDYGYTF
>15|TRBD2|TRBV9|TRBJ2-1|.
TGTGCCAGCAGCGTACTAGCGGGAGCCTACAATGAGCAGTTCTTC
CASSVLAGAYNEQFF
>15|TRBD2|TRBV7-2|TRBJ2-7|.
TGTGCCAGCAGCCCAGTAGCGGGCGTCGCCTACGAGCAGTACTTC
CASSPVAGVAYEQYF
>13|.|TRBV7-9|TRBJ2-7|.
TGTGCCAGCAGCTTAGGGCAGTGGAACGAGCAGTACTTC
CASSLGQWNEQYF
>15|.|TRBV5-6|TRBJ2-5|.
TGTGCCAGCAGCTTGGGCTTTGCGAAACAAGAGACCCAGTACTTC
CASSLGFAKQETQYF
>13|.|TRBV6-1|TRBJ2-5|.
TGTGCCAGCAGAAGACTAGTTTCAGAGACCCAGTACTTC
CASRRLVSETQYF
>14|TRBD2|TRBV29-1|TRBJ2-1|.
TGCAGCGTTGGAAGGGAGAGCGGGGTGAATGAGCAGTTCTTC
CSVGRESGVNEQFF
>15|.|TRBV4-1|TRBJ1-4|.
TGCGCCAGCAGCCAAGTGGTTCTGGGGGCGGAAAAACTGTTTTTT
CASSQVVLGAEKLFF
>20|TRBD2|TRBV5-1|TRBJ2-1|once
TGCGCCAGCAGCTTGGGTCTAGCGGGCGGCGGGGTAGTATCCTACAATGAGCAGTTCTTC
CASSLGLAGGGVVSYNEQFF
>15|TRBD2|TRBV15|TRBJ2-3|.
TGTGCCACCAGCAGAGACGGGACTAGCGGGAATACGCAGTATTTT
CATSRDGTSGNTQYF